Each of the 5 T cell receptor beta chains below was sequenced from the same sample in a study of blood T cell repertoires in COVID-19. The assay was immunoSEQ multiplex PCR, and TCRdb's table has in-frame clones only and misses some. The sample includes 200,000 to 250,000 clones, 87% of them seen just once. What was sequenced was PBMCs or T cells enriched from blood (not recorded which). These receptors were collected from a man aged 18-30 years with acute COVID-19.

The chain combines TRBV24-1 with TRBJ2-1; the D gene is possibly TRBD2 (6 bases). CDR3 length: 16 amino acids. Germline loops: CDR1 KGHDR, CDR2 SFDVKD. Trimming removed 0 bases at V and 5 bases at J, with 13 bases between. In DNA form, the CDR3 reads TGTGCCACCAGTGATTTGCGGCGGGATGAAGACAATGAGCAGTTCTTC. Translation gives CATSDLRRDEDNEQFF.

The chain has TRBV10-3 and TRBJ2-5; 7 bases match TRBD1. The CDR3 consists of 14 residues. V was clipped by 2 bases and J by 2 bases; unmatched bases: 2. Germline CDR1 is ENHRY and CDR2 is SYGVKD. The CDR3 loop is CAISEGTDQETQYF. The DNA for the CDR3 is TGTGCCATCAGTGAGGGGACAGATCAAGAGACCCAGTACTTC.

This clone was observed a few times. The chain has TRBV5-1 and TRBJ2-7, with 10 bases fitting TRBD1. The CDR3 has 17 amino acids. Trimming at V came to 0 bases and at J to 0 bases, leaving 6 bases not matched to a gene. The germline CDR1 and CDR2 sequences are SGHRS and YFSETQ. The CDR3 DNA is TGCGCCAGCAGCTTGGTGGACAGGGGGGCCAACTCCTACGAGCAGTACTTC. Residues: CASSLVDRGANSYEQYF.

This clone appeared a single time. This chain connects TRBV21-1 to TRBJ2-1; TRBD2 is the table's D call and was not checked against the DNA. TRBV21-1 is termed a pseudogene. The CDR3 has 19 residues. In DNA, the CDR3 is TGTGCCAGCAGCAAACAGAAAAGTACCGGGACTAGGGGGAGCAATGAGCAGTTCTTC. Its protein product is CASSKQKSTGTRGSNEQFF.

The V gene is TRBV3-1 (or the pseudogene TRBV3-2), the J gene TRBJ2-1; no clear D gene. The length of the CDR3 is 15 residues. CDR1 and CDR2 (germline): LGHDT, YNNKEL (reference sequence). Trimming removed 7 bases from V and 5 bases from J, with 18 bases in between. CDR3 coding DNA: TGTGCCAGCACCCGAGAGGCTCAAGAGGACAATGAGCAGTTCTTC. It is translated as CASTREAQEDNEQFF.